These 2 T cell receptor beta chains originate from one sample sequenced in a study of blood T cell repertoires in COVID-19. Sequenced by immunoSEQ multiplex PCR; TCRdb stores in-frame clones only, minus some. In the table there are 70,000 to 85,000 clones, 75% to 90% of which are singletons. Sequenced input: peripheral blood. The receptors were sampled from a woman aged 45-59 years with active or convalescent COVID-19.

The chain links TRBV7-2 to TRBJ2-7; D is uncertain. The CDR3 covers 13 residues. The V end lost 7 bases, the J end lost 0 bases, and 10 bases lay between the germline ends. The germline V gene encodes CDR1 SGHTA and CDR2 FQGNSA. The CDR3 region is CASIAASSYEQYF. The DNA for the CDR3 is TGTGCCAGCATCGCGGCCAGCTCCTACGAGCAGTACTTC.

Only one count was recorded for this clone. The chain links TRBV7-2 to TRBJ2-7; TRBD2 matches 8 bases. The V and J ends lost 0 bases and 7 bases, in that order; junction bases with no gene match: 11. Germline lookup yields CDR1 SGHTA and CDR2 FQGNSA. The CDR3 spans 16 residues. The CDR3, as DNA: TGTGCCAGCAGCTTAGCGTCTGCGGGGGGCAAAAGAGAGCAGTACTTC. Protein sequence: CASSLASAGGKREQYF. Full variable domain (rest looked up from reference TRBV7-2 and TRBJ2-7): GAGVSQSPSNKVTEKGKDVELRCDPISGHTALYWYRQSLGQGLEFLIYFQGNSAPDKSGLPSDRFSAERTGGSVSTLTIQRTQQEDSAVYLCASSLASAGGKREQYFGPGTRLTVT.